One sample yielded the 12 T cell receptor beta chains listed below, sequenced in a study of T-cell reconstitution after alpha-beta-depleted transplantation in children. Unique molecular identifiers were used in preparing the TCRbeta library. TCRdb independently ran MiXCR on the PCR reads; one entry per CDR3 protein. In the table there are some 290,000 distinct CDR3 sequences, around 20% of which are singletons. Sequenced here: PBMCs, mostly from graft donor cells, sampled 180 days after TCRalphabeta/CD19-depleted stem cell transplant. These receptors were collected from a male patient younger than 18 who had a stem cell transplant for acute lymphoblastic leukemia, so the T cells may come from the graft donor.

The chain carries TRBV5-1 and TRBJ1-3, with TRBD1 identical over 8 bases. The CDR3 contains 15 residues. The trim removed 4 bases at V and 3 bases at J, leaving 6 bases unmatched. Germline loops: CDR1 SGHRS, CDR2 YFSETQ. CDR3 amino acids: CASSTAGGFGNTIYF. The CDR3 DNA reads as TGCGCCAGCAGCACCGCAGGGGGCTTTGGAAACACCATATATTTT.

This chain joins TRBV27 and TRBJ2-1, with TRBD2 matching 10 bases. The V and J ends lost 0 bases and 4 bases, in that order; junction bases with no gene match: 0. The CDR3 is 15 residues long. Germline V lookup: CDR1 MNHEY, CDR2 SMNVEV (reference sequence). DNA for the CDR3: TGTGCCAGCAGTTTATCACTAGCGGGGTACAATGAGCAGTTCTTC. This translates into CASSLSLAGYNEQFF.

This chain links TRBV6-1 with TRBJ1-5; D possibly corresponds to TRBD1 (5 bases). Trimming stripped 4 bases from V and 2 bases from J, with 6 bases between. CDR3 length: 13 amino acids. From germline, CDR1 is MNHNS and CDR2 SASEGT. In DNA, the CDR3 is TGTGCCAGCAGTGTACAGGGCAATCAGCCCCAGCATTTT. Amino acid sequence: CASSVQGNQPQHF.

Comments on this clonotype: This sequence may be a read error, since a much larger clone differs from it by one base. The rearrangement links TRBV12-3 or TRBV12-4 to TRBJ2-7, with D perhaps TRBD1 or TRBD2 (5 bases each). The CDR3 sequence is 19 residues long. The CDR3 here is CAISFRPLLTRESSYEQYF. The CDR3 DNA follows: TGTGCCATCAGTTTTCGTCCCCTTCTGACCAGGGAGAGCTCCTACGAGCAGTACTTC.

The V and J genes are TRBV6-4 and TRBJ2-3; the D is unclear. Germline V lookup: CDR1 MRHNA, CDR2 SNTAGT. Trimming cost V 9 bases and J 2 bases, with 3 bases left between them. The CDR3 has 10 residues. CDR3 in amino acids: CASLTDTQYF. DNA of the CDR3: TGTGCCAGTCTCACAGATACGCAGTATTTT.

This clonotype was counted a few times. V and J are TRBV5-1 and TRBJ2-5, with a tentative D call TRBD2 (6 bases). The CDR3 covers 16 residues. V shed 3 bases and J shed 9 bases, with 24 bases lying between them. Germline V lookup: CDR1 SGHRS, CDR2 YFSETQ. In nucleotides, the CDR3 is TGCGCCAGCAGCTATTTTTACGGGGAGGTGGGACCGTCCCAGTACTTC. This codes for CASSYFYGEVGPSQYF.

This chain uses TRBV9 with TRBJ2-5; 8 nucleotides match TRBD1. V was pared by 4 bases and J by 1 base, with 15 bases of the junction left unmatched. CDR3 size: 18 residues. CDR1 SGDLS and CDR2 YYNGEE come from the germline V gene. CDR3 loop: CASSLGTGTLLFQETQYF. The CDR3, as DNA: TGTGCCAGCAGCCTGGGGACAGGAACACTACTCTTCCAAGAGACCCAGTACTTC.

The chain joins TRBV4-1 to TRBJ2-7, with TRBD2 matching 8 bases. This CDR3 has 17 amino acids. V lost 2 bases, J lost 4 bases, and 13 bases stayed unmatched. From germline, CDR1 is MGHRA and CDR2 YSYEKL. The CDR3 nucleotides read TGCGCCAGCAGCCAACTGGGACTAGGAGTTGAAGGTTACGAGCAGTACTTC. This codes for CASSQLGLGVEGYEQYF.

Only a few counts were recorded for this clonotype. This CDR3 reads CASSTRTSGSEAGEQFF. The CDR3 DNA sequence: TGTGCCAGCAGCACCCGGACTAGCGGGAGTGAGGCAGGTGAGCAGTTCTTC. The chain couples TRBV7-9 to TRBJ2-1; 13 bases map to TRBD2. The CDR3 totals 17 residues. Germline V CDR1 and CDR2: SEHNR, FQNEAQ (reference sequence). After removal of 5 bases from V and 9 bases from J, the junction contained 13 bases not matched to a gene. The full variable domain, rest sourced from reference TRBV7-9 and TRBJ2-1, is DTGVSQNPRHKITKRGQNVTFRCDPISEHNRLYWYRQTLGQGPEFLTYFQNEAQLEKSRLLSDRFSAERPKGSFSTLEIQRTEQGDSAMYLCASSTRTSGSEAGEQFFGPGTRLTVL.

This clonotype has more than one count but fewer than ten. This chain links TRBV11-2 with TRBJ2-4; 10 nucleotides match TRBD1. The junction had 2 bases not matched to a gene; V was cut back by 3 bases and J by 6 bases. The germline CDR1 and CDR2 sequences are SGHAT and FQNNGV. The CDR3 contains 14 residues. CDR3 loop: CASSLGDRGNIQYF. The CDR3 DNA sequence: TGTGCCAGCAGCTTGGGGGACAGGGGAAACATTCAGTACTTC.

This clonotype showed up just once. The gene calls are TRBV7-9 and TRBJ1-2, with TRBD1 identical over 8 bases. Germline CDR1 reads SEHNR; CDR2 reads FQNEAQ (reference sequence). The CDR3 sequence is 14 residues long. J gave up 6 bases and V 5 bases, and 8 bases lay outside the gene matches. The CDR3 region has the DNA TGTGCCAGCAGCGGGGGGACAGGTGTCGATGGCTACACCTTC. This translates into CASSGGTGVDGYTF.

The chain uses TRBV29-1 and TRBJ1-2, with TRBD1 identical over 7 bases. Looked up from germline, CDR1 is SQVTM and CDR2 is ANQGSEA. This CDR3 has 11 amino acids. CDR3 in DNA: TGCGCCTTGACAGGGAATTATGGCTACACCTTC. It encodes CALTGNYGYTF. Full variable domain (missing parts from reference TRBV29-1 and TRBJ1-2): SAVISQKPSRDICQRGTSLTIQCQVDSQVTMMFWYRQQPGQSLTLIATANQGSEATYESGFVIDKFPISRPNLTFSTLTVSNMSPEDSSIYLCALTGNYGYTFGSGTRLTVV.